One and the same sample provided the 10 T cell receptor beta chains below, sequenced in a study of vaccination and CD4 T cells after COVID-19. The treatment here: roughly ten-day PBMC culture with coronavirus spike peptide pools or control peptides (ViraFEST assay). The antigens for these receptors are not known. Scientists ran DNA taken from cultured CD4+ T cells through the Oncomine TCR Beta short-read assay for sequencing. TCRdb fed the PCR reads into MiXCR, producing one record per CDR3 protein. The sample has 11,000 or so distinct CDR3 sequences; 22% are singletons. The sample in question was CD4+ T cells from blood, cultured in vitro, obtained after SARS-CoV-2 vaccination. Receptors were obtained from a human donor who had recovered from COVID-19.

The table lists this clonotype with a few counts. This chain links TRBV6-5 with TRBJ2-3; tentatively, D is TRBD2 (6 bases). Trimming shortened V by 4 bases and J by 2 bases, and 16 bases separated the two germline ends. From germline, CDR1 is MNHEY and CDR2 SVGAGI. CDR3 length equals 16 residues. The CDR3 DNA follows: TGTGCCAGCAGTTCCCCTGGTAGGGACTTCACAGATACGCAGTATTTT. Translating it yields CASSSPGRDFTDTQYF.

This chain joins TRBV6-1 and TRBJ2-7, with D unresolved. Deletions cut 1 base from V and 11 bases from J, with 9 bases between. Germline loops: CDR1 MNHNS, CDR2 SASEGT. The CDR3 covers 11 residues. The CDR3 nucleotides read TGTGCCAGCAGTGAAGGTGGGGTGGAGTACTTC. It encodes CASSEGGVEYF.

The CDR3: CASSPPQGGEKYF. The CDR3 nucleotides are TGTGCCAGCAGCCCCCCTCAGGGAGGGGAGAAGTACTTC. The V and J genes are TRBV9 and TRBJ2-7; 7 positions agree with TRBD2. The CDR3 totals 13 residues. Germline trimming cut 4 bases from V and 11 bases from J; bases unmatched to any gene: 12. Germline CDR1 SGDLS, CDR2 YYNGEE.

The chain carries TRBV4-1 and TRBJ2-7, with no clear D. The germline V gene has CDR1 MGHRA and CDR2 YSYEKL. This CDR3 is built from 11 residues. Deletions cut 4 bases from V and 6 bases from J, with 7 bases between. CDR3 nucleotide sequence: TGCGCCAGCAGCCTCGGGCCCGAGCAGTACTTC. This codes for CASSLGPEQYF.

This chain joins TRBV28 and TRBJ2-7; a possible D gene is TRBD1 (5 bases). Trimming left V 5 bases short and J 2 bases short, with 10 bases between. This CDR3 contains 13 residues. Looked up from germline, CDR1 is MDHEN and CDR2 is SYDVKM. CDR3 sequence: CASSSVRAYEQYF. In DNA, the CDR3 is TGTGCCAGCAGTAGTGTCAGGGCCTACGAGCAGTACTTC.

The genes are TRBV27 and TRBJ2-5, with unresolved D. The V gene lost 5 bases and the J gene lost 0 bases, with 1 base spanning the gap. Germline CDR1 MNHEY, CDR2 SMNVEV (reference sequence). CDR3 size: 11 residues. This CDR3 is CASSHQETQYF. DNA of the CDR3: TGTGCCAGCAGTCACCAAGAGACCCAGTACTTC.

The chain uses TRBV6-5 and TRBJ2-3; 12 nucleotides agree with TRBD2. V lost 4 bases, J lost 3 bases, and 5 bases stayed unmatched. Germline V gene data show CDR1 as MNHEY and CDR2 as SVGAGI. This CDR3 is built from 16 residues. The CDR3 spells CASSSMTSGRTDTQYF. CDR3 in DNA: TGTGCCAGCAGTTCCATGACTAGCGGGAGAACAGATACGCAGTATTTT.

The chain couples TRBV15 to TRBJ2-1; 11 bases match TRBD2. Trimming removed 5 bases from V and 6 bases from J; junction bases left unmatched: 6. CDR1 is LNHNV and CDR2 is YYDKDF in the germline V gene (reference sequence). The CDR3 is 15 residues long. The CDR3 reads CATSATSGSFNEQFF. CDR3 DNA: TGTGCCACCAGCGCCACTAGCGGGAGTTTCAATGAGCAGTTCTTC.

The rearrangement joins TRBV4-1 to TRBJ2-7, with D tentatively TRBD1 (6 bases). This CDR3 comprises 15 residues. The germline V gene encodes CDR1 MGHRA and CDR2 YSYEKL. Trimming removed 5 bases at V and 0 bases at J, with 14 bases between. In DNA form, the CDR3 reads TGCGCCAGCAGCTCCCCAGGACAGTTCTCCTACGAGCAGTACTTC. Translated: CASSSPGQFSYEQYF.

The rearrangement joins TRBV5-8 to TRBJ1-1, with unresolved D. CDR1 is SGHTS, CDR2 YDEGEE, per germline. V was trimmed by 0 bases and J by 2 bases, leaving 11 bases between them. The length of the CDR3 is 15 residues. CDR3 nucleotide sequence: TGTGCCAGCAGCTTGGCTTTTCTCACAAACACTGAAGCTTTCTTT. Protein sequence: CASSLAFLTNTEAFF.